These 6 T cell receptor beta chains were sequenced from one sample in a study of blood T cells in healthy people across ages (dated by TCRdb to between 2014 and 2016). The library was prepared using 5' RACE. Sequencer: Illumina HiSeq 2500. The second PCR ran for about 6 to 12 cycles and used a J-beta primer mix along with a sample-barcoded 5' primer. Through fastp at Q25 and MiXCR, TCRdb rebuilt clones from the public reads, retaining in-frame beta chains. Merged by CDR3 protein, the rows form single entries marked with the most common genes and DNA. This sample is represented by around 1,600,000 distinct CDR3 sequences; roughly 43% of them were singletons. Clones ranked in the top ten supply about 4.1% of the sample. The sequenced material came from blood. The receptors shown here come from a woman aged 18 to 35 in good health.

The rearrangement uses TRBV29-1 and TRBJ1-1; no definite D call. V was clipped by 4 bases and J by 1 base, with 7 bases between them. Germline V gene lookup returns CDR1 SQVTM and CDR2 ANQGSEA. This CDR3 has 12 amino acids. CDR3 nucleotides: TGCAGCGTTGTTATTGAGAACACTGAAGCTTTCTTT. Residues: CSVVIENTEAFF.

CDR3 sequence: CSARAPSGRFSYEQYF. In DNA, the CDR3 is TGCAGTGCTAGAGCGCCTAGCGGGAGATTTTCCTACGAGCAGTACTTC. The chain is built from TRBV20-1 and TRBJ2-7, with 10 bases matching TRBD2. The germline gives CDR1 DFQATT, CDR2 SNEGSKA (reference sequence). The CDR3 consists of 16 residues. After removal of 1 base from V and 1 base from J, the junction contained 7 bases not matched to a gene.

The chain is built from TRBV12-3 or TRBV12-4 and TRBJ1-5; 9 nucleotides align to TRBD1. This CDR3 has 14 amino acids. Trimming at V came to 4 bases and at J to 7 bases, leaving 5 bases not matched to a gene. The CDR3 DNA sequence: TGTGCCAGCAGTTCCGGGACAGGGCGCCAGCCCCAGCATTTT. This sequence encodes CASSSGTGRQPQHF.

This clonotype was counted only a few times. V usage is TRBV20-1 and J usage is TRBJ1-2; D unclear. Germline V gives CDR1 DFQATT, CDR2 SNEGSKA (reference sequence). This CDR3 is built from 14 residues. Trimming took off 1 base at V and 3 bases at J, with 12 bases between the two ends. CDR3 in amino acids: CSARVTREYYGYTF. The CDR3 DNA reads TGCAGTGCTAGAGTAACTCGGGAGTACTATGGCTACACCTTC.

This clonotype was recorded a few times. The CDR3 DNA reads TGCAGTGCTAGAGGGGGGACAGGGATATACGAGCAGTACTTC. Amino acid sequence: CSARGGTGIYEQYF. This chain connects TRBV20-1 to TRBJ2-7, with 9 bases identical to TRBD1. Germline V gene data show CDR1 as DFQATT and CDR2 as SNEGSKA (reference sequence). The CDR3 is 14 amino acids. The trim removed 1 base at V and 4 bases at J, leaving 5 bases unmatched.

CDR3 coding DNA: TGTGCCAGCAGCGAAGGGACTAGCGGGTTCTACAATGAGCAGTTCTTC. This codes for CASSEGTSGFYNEQFF. J is TRBJ2-1 and V is TRBV27, with TRBD2 identical over 12 bases. Trimming took 6 bases from V and 3 from J; bases not matched to a gene: 6. The germline CDR1 and CDR2 sequences are MNHEY and SMNVEV (reference sequence). The CDR3 totals 16 residues.